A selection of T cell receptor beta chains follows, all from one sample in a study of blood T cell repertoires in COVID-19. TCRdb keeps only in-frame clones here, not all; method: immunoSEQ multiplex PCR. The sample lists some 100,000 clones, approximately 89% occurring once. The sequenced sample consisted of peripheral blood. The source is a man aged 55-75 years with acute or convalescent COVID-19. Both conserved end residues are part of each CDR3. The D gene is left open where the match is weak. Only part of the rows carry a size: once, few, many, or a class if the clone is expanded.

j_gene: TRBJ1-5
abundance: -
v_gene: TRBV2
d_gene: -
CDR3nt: TGTGCCAGCAGTTCCCAGGGGCCAGGCAATCAGCCCCAGCATTTT
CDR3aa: CASSSQGPGNQPQHF

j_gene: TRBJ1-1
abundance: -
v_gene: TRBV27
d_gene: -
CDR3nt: TGTGCCAGCAGTTTTTCCTTTAACACTGAAGCTTTCTTT
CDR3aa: CASSFSFNTEAFF

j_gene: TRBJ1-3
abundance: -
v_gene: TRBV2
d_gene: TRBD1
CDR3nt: TGTGCCAGCACTCCGGAGGGGGCCCTTTCTGGAAACACCATATATTTT
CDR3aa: CASTPEGALSGNTIYF

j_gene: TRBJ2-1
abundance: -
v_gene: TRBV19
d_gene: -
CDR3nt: TGTGCCAGTACCGACGGGACAAAGCGTTACAATGAGCAGTTCTTC
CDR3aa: CASTDGTKRYNEQFF

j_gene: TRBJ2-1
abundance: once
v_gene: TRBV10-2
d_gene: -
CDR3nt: TGCGCCAGCAGTGAGGGGGGCTTCTCCTACAATGAGCAGTTCTTC
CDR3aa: CASSEGGFSYNEQFF

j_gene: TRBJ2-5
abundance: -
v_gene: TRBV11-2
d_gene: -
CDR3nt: TGTGCCAGCAGCTTAGGGACTATTTCAGAGACCCAGTACTTC
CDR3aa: CASSLGTISETQYF

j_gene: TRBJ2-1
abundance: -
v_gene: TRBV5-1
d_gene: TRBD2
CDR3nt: TGCGCCAGCAGCCCGGCGACTAGCGTTTACAATGAGCAGTTCTTC
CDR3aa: CASSPATSVYNEQFF

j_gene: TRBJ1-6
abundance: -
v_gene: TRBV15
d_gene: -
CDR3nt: TGTGCCACCAGTTGGGGGGGAGAGTCACCCCTCCACTTT
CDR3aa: CATSWGGESPLHF

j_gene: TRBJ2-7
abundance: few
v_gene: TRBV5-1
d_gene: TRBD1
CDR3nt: TGCGCCAGCAGCCTCCGTTCCGGGACAGGGGTAAGCTCCTACGAGCAGTACTTC
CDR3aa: CASSLRSGTGVSSYEQYF

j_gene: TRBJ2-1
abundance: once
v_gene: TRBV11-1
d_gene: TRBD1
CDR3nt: TGTGCCAGCAGCGCCGGGACAGTGGTCCACAATGAGCAGTTCTTC
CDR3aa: CASSAGTVVHNEQFF

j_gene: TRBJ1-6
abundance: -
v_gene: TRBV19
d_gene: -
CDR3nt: TGTGCCAGTAGCAACGGACAGAATAATTCACCCCTCCACTTT
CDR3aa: CASSNGQNNSPLHF

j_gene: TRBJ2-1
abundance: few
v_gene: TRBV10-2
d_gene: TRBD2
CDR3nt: TGCGCCAGCAGTGAGTCAAGGGCGGGAGTGTCGTACAATGAGCAGTTCTTC
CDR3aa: CASSESRAGVSYNEQFF

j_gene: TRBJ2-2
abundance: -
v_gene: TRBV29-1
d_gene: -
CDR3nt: TGCAGCGTTGAGCGGCTCGGGGAGCTGTTTTTT
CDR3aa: CSVERLGELFF

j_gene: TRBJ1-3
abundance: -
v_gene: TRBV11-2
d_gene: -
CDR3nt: TGTGCCAGCAGCGTTACGGGTGGAAACACCATATATTTT
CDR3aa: CASSVTGGNTIYF

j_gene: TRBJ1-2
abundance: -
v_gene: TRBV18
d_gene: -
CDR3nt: TGTGCCAGCTCACCGGACGTGAGGGGAGGTGGCTACACCTTC
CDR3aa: CASSPDVRGGGYTF

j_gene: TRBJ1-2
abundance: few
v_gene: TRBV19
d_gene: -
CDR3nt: TGTGCCAGTAGTGGTACCTGGACAGCCGTCGTGCCCTCGGACTATGGCTACACCTTC
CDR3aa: CASSGTWTAVVPSDYGYTF

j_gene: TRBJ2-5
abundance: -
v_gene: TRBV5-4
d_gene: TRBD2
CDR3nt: TGTGCCAGCAGCACTAGCGGGAATAGAGAGACCCAGTACTTC
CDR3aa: CASSTSGNRETQYF

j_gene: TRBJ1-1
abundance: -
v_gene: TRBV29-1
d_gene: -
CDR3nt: TGCAGCGTCGCCGGACAGCCGAACACTGAAGCTTTCTTT
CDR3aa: CSVAGQPNTEAFF

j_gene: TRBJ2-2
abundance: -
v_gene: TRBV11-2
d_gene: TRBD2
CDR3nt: TGTGCCAGCAGCTTAGGTGGGACTAGTGCCGGGGAGCTGTTTTTT
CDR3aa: CASSLGGTSAGELFF

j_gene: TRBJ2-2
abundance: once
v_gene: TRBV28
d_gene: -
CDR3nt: TGTGCCAGCAGTTTTTTCAAGGAGGGGCTTAACACCGGGGAGCTGTTTTTT
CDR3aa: CASSFFKEGLNTGELFF

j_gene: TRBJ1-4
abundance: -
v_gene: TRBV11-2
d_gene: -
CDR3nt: TGTGCCAGCAGCTCATACAGAGGGCTGAATGAAAAACTGTTTTTT
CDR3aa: CASSSYRGLNEKLFF

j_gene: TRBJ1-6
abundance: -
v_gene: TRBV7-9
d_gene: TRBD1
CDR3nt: TGTGCCAGCAGCTTAGCGGCAGGGGGCTCCTATAATTCACCCCTCCACTTT
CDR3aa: CASSLAAGGSYNSPLHF

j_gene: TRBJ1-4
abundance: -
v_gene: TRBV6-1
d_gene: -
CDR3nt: TGTGCCAGCAGTGAATGGGATCCCAACCTCGAGGGAAAACTGTTTTTT
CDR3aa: CASSEWDPNLEGKLFF

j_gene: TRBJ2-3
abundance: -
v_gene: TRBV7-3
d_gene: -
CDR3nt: TGTGCCAGCAGCTTAATAGGGAGACTGGTTGGGGGCACAGATACGCAGTATTTT
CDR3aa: CASSLIGRLVGGTDTQYF

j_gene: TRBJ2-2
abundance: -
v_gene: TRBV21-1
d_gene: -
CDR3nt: TGTGCCAGCAGCAAACAAACTAGCGGGATTATTCGGGAGCTGTTTTTT
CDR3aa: CASSKQTSGIIRELFF

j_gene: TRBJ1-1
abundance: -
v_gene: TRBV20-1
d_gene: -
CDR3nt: TGCAGTGCTAACAGGGCTACTGAAGCTTTCTTT
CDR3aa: CSANRATEAFF

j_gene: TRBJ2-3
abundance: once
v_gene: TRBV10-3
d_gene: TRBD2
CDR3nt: TGTGCCATCAGTGAGTATGGGACTAGCGGGAATACAGATACGCAGTATTTT
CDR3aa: CAISEYGTSGNTDTQYF

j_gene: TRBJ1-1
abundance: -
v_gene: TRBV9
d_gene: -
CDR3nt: TGTGCCAGCAGCGTAGATGGGGGCCAGAACACTGAAGCTTTCTTT
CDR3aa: CASSVDGGQNTEAFF

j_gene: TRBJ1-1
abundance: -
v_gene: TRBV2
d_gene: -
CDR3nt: TGTGCCAGCAGTGGAATGAGTGAAGCTTTCTTT
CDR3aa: CASSGMSEAFF

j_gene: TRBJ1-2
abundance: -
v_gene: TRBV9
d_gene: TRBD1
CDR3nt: TGTGCCAGCAGCGTAGCTGGGACAGGGAACTATGGCTACACCTTC
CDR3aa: CASSVAGTGNYGYTF

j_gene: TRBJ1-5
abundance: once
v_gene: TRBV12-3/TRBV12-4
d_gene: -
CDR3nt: TGTGCCAGCAGTCCCGACAGTAATCAGCCCCAGCATTTT
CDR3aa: CASSPDSNQPQHF

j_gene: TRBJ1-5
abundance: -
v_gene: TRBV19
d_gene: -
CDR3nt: TGTGCCAGTAGTTCGGACAGCCACATCTATCAGCCCCAGCATTTT
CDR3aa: CASSSDSHIYQPQHF

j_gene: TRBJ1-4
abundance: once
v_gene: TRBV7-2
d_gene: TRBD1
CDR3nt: TGTGCCAGCAGCTTAGGGGACAGGGGGAGGTTGACTAATGAAAAACTGTTTTTT
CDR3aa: CASSLGDRGRLTNEKLFF

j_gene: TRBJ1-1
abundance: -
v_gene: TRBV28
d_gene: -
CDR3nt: TGTGCCAGCAGTAAGACAGTTGAAGCTTTCTTT
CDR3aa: CASSKTVEAFF

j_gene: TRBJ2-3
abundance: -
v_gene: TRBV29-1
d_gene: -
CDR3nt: TGCAGCGTTGGGGGCAAAGGAGATACGCAGTATTTT
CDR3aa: CSVGGKGDTQYF

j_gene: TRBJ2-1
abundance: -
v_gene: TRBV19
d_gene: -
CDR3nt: TGTGCCAGTAGTATGTCTACCCGGGATGAGCAGTTCTTC
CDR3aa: CASSMSTRDEQFF

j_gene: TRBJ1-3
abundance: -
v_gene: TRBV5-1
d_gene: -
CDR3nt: TGCGCCAGCAGCTTGGCCGGAAGGGGACATTCTGGAAACACCATATATTTT
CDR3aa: CASSLAGRGHSGNTIYF

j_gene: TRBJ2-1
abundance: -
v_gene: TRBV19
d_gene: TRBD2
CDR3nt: TGTGCCAGTAACGATCTAGCGCAGCGGGGTGAGCAGTTCTTC
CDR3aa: CASNDLAQRGEQFF

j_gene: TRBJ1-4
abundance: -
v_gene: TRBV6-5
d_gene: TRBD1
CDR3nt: TGTGCCAGCAGTTATAGCACAGGGGGACTCGGAGAAAAACTGTTTTTT
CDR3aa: CASSYSTGGLGEKLFF

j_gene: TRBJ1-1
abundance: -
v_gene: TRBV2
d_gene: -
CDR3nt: TGTGCCAGCAGTGCCGGTCGAGCTTTCTTT
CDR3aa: CASSAGRAFF

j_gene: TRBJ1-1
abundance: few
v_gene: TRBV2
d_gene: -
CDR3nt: TGTGCCAGCATGGGGCGTTTGAACACTGAAGCTTTCTTT
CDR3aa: CASMGRLNTEAFF

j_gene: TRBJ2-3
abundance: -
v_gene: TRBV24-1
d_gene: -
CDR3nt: TGTGCCACCAGTGATTTCCAGGGGTGGGGCACCGATACGCAGTATTTT
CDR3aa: CATSDFQGWGTDTQYF

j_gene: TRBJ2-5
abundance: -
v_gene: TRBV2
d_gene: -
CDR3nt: TGTGCCAGCAGTGACACCCGACTTGCGAGCAAGACCCAGTACTTC
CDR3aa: CASSDTRLASKTQYF

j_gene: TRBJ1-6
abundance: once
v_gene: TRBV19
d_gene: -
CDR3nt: TGTGCCAGTAGTATAGCCGCGGGGGTGAGAAGATCACCCCTCCACTTT
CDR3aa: CASSIAAGVRRSPLHF

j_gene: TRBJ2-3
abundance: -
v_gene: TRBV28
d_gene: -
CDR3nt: TGTGCCAGCAGTAGGACTCCCACAGTGCTCACAGATACGCAGTATTTT
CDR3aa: CASSRTPTVLTDTQYF

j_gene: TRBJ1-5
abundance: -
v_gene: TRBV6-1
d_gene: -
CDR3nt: TGTGCCAGCAGTGAAGGGGAGTGGCAGGGGCGCAATCAGCCCCAGCATTTT
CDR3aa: CASSEGEWQGRNQPQHF

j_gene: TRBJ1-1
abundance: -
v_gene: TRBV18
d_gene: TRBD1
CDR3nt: TGTGCCAGCTCACCACTCGCGACAGGGGTGATCACTGAAGCTTTCTTT
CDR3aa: CASSPLATGVITEAFF

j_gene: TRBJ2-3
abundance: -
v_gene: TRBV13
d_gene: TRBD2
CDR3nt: TGTGCCAGCAGCTCCGGACTAGCCACAGATACGCAGTATTTT
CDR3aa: CASSSGLATDTQYF

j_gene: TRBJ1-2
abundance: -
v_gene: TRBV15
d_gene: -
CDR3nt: TGTGCCACCAGCAGAGATCGGGAGGGACGCTACACCTTC
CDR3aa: CATSRDREGRYTF

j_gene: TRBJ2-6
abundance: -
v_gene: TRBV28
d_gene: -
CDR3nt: TGTGCCAGCAGCTCTATTGTAAGAACAGGGTCTTCTGGGGCCAACGTCCTGACTTTC
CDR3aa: CASSSIVRTGSSGANVLTF

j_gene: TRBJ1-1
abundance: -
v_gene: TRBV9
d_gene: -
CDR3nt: TGTGCCAGCAGCGTAACAGGGAGCACTGAAGCTTTCTTT
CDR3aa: CASSVTGSTEAFF